The entry below describes one TCR beta chain. The antigen it binds to is not known. Base qualities are not recorded, but no much larger clone differs from it by a single base. These reads were obtained on an Illumina HiSeq 1500. Using fastp trimming at Q25 and MiXCR clonotype assembly, TCRdb reanalyzed the public sequencing data and kept in-frame beta chains. Each CDR3 protein gets just one entry, which takes the most common genes and DNA from the rows behind it. This sample holds fewer than 1,000,000 distinct CDR3 sequences; roughly 30% were observed only once. In total, the top ten clones hold over 11% of the sample. The sample originates from a study of T cell repertoires in cytomegalovirus infection (dated by TCRdb to about 2019). General notes on the study: The peptide stimulations were aimed at well-studied HLA-B-restricted epitopes as well as recently identified HLA-C-restricted CMV epitopes, whose presentation resists viral immunomodulation. Donor HLA type was relevant to the analysis, because carriage of CMV infection together with the matching HLA type was indicated by public TCR beta signatures. Results the study describes overall, beyond this receptor: In the ex vivo response, HLA-C-restricted CMV-specific TCR beta clonotypes were dominant, and in two of eight donors the single most frequent clonotype came from this HLA-C-restricted group. Carriers of CMV infection plus the relevant HLA type were discriminated by the cumulative frequency of public TCR beta family members in the study cohort and in an independent roughly 340-donor cohort.

This specimen's treatment or condition label, interpreted: in vitro stimulation with specific CMV peptide epitopes to enrich CMV-specific T cells. The CDR3 sequence holds 16 residues, the cysteine and phenylalanine included. Just the 48-base CDR3 DNA is kept, in frame starting at base 1. The junction shows trimming of 1 base on V and 0 bases on J, plus 10 bases between the germline ends. The germline V gene provides CDR1 SGHDN and CDR2 FVKESK. The specimen was cultured CD8+ T cells from PBMCs, collected from culture after CMV antigen stimulation. This clonotype was sampled from a human donor in good health (CMV status not recorded). Some clones in this sample may be carry-over from other donors' samples. The rearranged chain carries TRBV14 and TRBJ2-4; TRBD1 is perhaps the D gene, given 6 matching bases. The CDR3: CASSQGTDLAKNIQYF. The bases are TGTGCCAGCAGCCAAGGGACAGATCTAGCCAAAAACATTCAGTACTTC.